This T cell receptor (beta chain) was sequenced during a study of CD8 T cell repertoires and HIV-1 epitope variants. Across the study: Twenty-five autologous and known Gag and Nef epitope variant peptides each stimulated T cells separately. Enriched T cells were co-cultured with equal autologous T cell-negative cells. 1M T cells were kept uncultured as a baseline.

V dropped 3 bases and J dropped 3; count of bases not matched to a gene: 4. The CDR3 spans 14 residues. CDR1 is LNHDA and CDR2 is SQIVND in the germline V gene (reference sequence). Sequencing used immunoSEQ multiplex PCR; TCRdb keeps in-frame clones, though not all of them. The sample has fewer than 5,500 clones, under 75% seen once. Study-wide findings and caveats: About 10 antigen-specific TCR beta clonotypes were found; five to seven seemed cross-reactive to variants.

This clone was counted a few times. What it binds is not known. Sample: cultured CD8+ T cells derived from PBMCs. This chain joins TRBV19 and TRBJ1-1, with 7 bases lining up with TRBD1. The sequence was obtained from a male donor with HIV. The CDR3 is CASSIGRGDTEAFF. The CDR3 nucleotides are TGTGCCAGTAGTATCGGCAGGGGGGACACTGAAGCTTTCTTT.